Listed here are 27 T cell receptor beta chains from one sample, sequenced in a study of blood T cells in healthy people across ages. Using a J-beta primer mix together with a sample-barcoded 5' primer, a second PCR was run for roughly 6 to 11 cycles. Each CDR3 protein is one row after TCRdb ran MiXCR on the 5' RACE reads. This table has fewer than 950,000 distinct CDR3 sequences, around 36% appearing once. Sample: blood. All receptors come from a man aged 18 to 30 in good health.

This chain joins TRBV14 and TRBJ1-4; D remains unclear. The CDR3 is made up of 15 amino acids. CDR1 is SGHDN and CDR2 is FVKESK in the germline V gene. V was shortened by 4 bases and J by 5 bases, with 14 bases between the two germline ends. The CDR3 sequence is CASSPTQLRNEKLFF. The DNA for the CDR3 is TGTGCCAGCAGCCCTACGCAGCTAAGAAATGAAAAACTGTTTTTT. The full variable domain, its missing parts supplied by reference TRBV14 and TRBJ1-4, is EAGVTQFPSHSVIEKGQTVTLRCDPISGHDNLYWYRRVMGKEIKFLLHFVKESKQDESGMPNNRFLAERTGGTYSTLKVQPAELEDSGVYFCASSPTQLRNEKLFFGSGTQLSVL.

The rearrangement joins TRBV12-3 or TRBV12-4 to TRBJ1-2, with 9 bases identical to TRBD1. V was pared by 6 bases and J by 3 bases, with 5 bases of the junction left unmatched. This CDR3 contains 14 residues. The CDR3 region is CASRRTGADYGYTF. The CDR3 DNA is TGTGCCAGCAGACGGACAGGGGCCGACTATGGCTACACCTTC.

The chain is built from TRBV5-1 and TRBJ2-1, with D possibly matching TRBD2 (5 bases). The germline V gene has CDR1 SGHRS and CDR2 YFSETQ. Deletions cut 4 bases from V and 10 bases from J, with 12 bases between. The CDR3 has 12 amino acids. CDR3 nucleotides: TGCGCCAGCAGCCAAAACTCGGGGGAGCAGTTCTTC. Amino acid sequence: CASSQNSGEQFF.

The chain is built from TRBV20-1 and TRBJ1-1, with D maybe TRBD1 (5 bases). The CDR3 runs to 14 residues. Trimming removed 7 bases at V and 5 bases at J, with 20 bases between. CDR1 and CDR2 (germline): DFQATT, SNEGSKA (reference sequence). The CDR3 DNA sequence: TGCAGTGGGGGCTACTCTGCGGGGGTGACTGAAGCTTTCTTT. Translating gives CSGGYSAGVTEAFF.

On this clonotype: A much larger clone sits a single nucleotide away, making a read error possible. Given the absence of the conserved phenylalanine or tryptophan at the CDR3 end, a read error is likely. This sequence joins TRBV12-3 or TRBV12-4 and TRBJ2-3; 12 bases are a match to TRBD2. CDR3 size: 16 residues. V dropped 6 bases and J dropped 0; count of bases not matched to a gene: 4. Here the CDR3 DNA reads TGTGCCAGCAGCACGACTAGCGGGGGAAGCACAGATACGCAGTATTGT. Translated: CASSTTSGGSTDTQYC.

This clonotype appeared a few times. The chain is built from TRBV12-3 or TRBV12-4 and TRBJ2-5; D is unresolved. The CDR3 consists of 15 residues. The V end lost 4 bases, the J end lost 11 bases, and 23 bases lay between the germline ends. CDR3 in DNA: TGTGCCAGCAGTTCCCCCACTCGGGCCACTACGGCGCAGTACTTC. It encodes CASSSPTRATTAQYF.

Note on this clonotype: A much larger clone sits a single nucleotide away, making a read error possible. The J gene is TRBJ2-3, the V gene TRBV20-1, with TRBD2 matching 8 bases. This CDR3 region has 16 residues. Germline V lookup: CDR1 DFQATT, CDR2 SNEGSKA (reference sequence). DNA of the CDR3: TGCAGTGCTACCCATCTTAGCGGGGTGTTCACAGATACGCATTATTTT. Translating gives CSATHLSGVFTDTHYF.

This chain joins TRBV4-3 and TRBJ1-2, with unresolved D. Trimming left V 0 bases short and J 4 bases short, with 9 bases between. CDR1 and CDR2 from the germline V gene are LGHNA and YSLEER. This CDR3 comprises 14 residues. Here the CDR3 DNA reads TGCGCCAGCAGCCAAGACCGCCAGATCTATGGCTACACCTTC. Translated, it gives CASSQDRQIYGYTF.

As for this clonotype: This could be a read error, since a much larger clone is one nucleotide away. The V gene is TRBV20-1, the J gene TRBJ2-5, with 8 bases identical to TRBD2. This CDR3 has 12 residues. The germline V gene has CDR1 DFQATT and CDR2 SNEGSKA (reference sequence). With V trimmed by 1 base and J by 11 bases, 6 bases remained unmatched. The CDR3 here is CSARVAGWGQYF. CDR3 DNA sequence: TGCAGTGCTAGAGTAGCGGGATGGGGGCAGTACTTC.

This clonotype was seen many times. V and J are TRBV12-3 or TRBV12-4 and TRBJ1-2, with no clear D. The CDR3 covers 12 residues. Trimming stripped 2 bases from V and 8 bases from J, with 9 bases between. This CDR3 reads CASSLSQRGYTF. In DNA form, the CDR3 reads TGTGCCAGCAGTTTATCACAGCGGGGCTACACCTTC.

This clonotype showed up just a few times. The CDR3 nucleotides read TGTGCCAGCAGATGGGGCGGGGGGGGTTACAATGAGCAGTTCTTC. Protein product: CASRWGGGGYNEQFF. This chain links TRBV27 with TRBJ2-1; 9 bases agree with TRBD2. After removal of 6 bases from V and 4 bases from J, the junction contained 7 bases not matched to a gene. Germline V gene data show CDR1 as MNHEY and CDR2 as SMNVEV (reference sequence). The CDR3 is 15 residues long.

This clonotype was observed a handful of times. The chain joins TRBV4-1 to TRBJ1-5, with a possible D match to TRBD1 (5 bases). In germline, CDR1 is MGHRA, CDR2 YSYEKL. Trimming removed 3 bases from V and 1 base from J, with 10 bases in between. The CDR3 extends over 15 amino acids. For the CDR3, the DNA is TGCGCCAGCAGCCAGCAGGGTGGGAGCAATCAGCCCCAGCATTTT. Translated: CASSQQGGSNQPQHF.

The chain combines TRBV4-3 with TRBJ2-5; TRBD2 aligns across 9 bases. The CDR3 has 16 residues. V lost 0 bases and J lost 11; bases outside the gene matches: 13. Germline-derived CDR1 and CDR2 are LGHNA and YSLEER. DNA of the CDR3: TGCGCCAGCAGCCAAGATGGCGGGGGGGCGAGGAATGAGCAGTACTTC. Translation gives CASSQDGGGARNEQYF.

Turning to this clonotype: A read error may be the cause here, since a much bigger clone is one base away. V is TRBV29-1 and J is TRBJ1-2; TRBD1 matches 10 bases. With 1 base clipped from V and 7 bases from J, the junction kept 6 bases outside the gene matches. CDR1 and CDR2 (germline): SQVTM, ANQGSEA. This CDR3 comprises 14 residues. This chain's CDR3 is CSVEGRGQGFGYTF. DNA for the CDR3: TGCAGCGTTGAAGGCCGGGGACAGGGGTTTGGCTACACCTTC.

This clonotype was picked up a small number of times. V is TRBV6-2 or TRBV6-3 and J is TRBJ1-2; tentative D call: TRBD1 (5 bases). Germline CDR1 and CDR2: MNHEY and SVGEGT. With 6 bases removed from V and 7 bases from J, the gap between germline ends came to 9 bases. This CDR3 is 11 amino acids long. CDR3 amino acids: CASRSGAGYTF. CDR3 nucleotides: TGTGCCAGCAGGAGCGGGGCTGGCTACACCTTC.

The chain uses TRBV11-2 and TRBJ2-1; 8 nucleotides line up with TRBD1. Germline-derived CDR1 and CDR2 are SGHAT and FQNNGV. The CDR3 sequence is 14 residues long. Trimming removed 6 bases from V and 2 bases from J; junction bases left unmatched: 3. The CDR3 nucleotides are TGTGCCAGCAGGACGACAGGGGCCTACAATGAGCAGTTCTTC. Protein product: CASRTTGAYNEQFF.

The chain is built from TRBV11-1 and TRBJ2-3, with unresolved D. The CDR3 contains 17 residues. Trimming left V 2 bases short and J 5 bases short, with 20 bases between. The germline CDR1 and CDR2 sequences are SGHAT and FQDESV (reference sequence). For the CDR3, the DNA is TGTGCCAGCAGCTTATCAAGCCCCGGGCAGTGCATAGATACGCAGTATTTT. It encodes CASSLSSPGQCIDTQYF.

The rearrangement joins TRBV7-3 to TRBJ2-3; D ambiguous. This CDR3 has 11 amino acids. Per germline, CDR1 SGHTA and CDR2 FQGTGA. The DNA for the CDR3 is TGTGCAGTGGGTAGCACAGATACGCAGTATTTT. It is translated as CAVGSTDTQYF.

The V call is TRBV20-1, the J call TRBJ2-1; TRBD1 agrees at 9 bases. The CDR3 length is 15 residues. The junction had 6 bases not matched to a gene; V was cut back by 3 bases and J by 3 bases. The V gene's germline CDR1 is DFQATT and CDR2 SNEGSKA (reference sequence). The CDR3 loop is CSARLQGASYNEQFF. As DNA, the CDR3 is TGCAGTGCTAGGCTACAGGGGGCAAGCTACAATGAGCAGTTCTTC.

This chain connects TRBV27 to TRBJ2-7; TRBD1 aligns across 12 bases. CDR1 and CDR2 (germline): MNHEY, SMNVEV (reference sequence). The V gene end was trimmed by 4 bases and the J gene end by 5 bases; junction bases not matched to a gene: 6. The CDR3 length is 15 residues. The DNA for the CDR3 is TGTGCCAGCAGTTCCCCGGGACAGGGGGCCCACGAGCAGTACTTC. This gives the protein CASSSPGQGAHEQYF.

V is TRBV5-1 and J is TRBJ2-3; 8 nucleotides agree with TRBD1. Per the germline V gene, CDR1 is SGHRS and CDR2 is YFSETQ. The CDR3 loop spans 14 amino acids. J lost 5 bases, V lost 1 base, and 3 bases had no gene match. CDR3 amino acids: CASSLYRGRDTQYF. CDR3 nucleotide sequence: TGCGCCAGCAGCTTGTACAGGGGGAGAGATACGCAGTATTTT.

At least ten counts were recorded for this clonotype. This chain joins TRBV7-2 and TRBJ2-4; 7 bases map to TRBD1. Germline CDR1 and CDR2: SGHTA and FQGNSA. This CDR3 is 15 amino acids long. Unmatched junction bases numbered 7, after V lost 5 bases and J lost 3 bases. CDR3 sequence reads: CASSLQGGFKNIQYF. The CDR3, as DNA: TGTGCCAGCAGCCTTCAAGGGGGCTTCAAAAACATTCAGTACTTC.

The CDR3 coding sequence is TGTGCCAGCAGTGAATGGAGAGGGGAGTACAATGAGCAGTACTTC. Its protein is CASSEWRGEYNEQYF. This chain connects TRBV25-1 to TRBJ2-5; D may be TRBD1 or TRBD2 (5 bases each). The CDR3 totals 15 residues. V was pared by 1 base and J by 11 bases, with 20 bases between. Per germline, CDR1 MGHDK and CDR2 SYGVNS.

This clonotype came up a few times. This chain joins TRBV5-5 and TRBJ2-1; D not certain. Trimming took off 0 bases at V and 4 bases at J, with 5 bases between the two ends. Germline-derived CDR1 and CDR2 are SGHKS and YYEKEE (reference sequence). This CDR3 contains 13 residues. CDR3 DNA sequence: TGTGCCAGCAGCTTGGTACAGTACAATGAGCAGTTCTTC. Protein: CASSLVQYNEQFF.

This clonotype was detected ten times or more. V gene TRBV5-5 combines with J gene TRBJ1-1, with unresolved D. From germline, CDR1 is SGHKS and CDR2 YYEKEE (reference sequence). The CDR3 has 14 residues. The germline V and J ends were trimmed by 0 bases and 6 bases, with 12 bases remaining between them. CDR3 sequence reads: CASSLGRLRAEAFF. The DNA of the CDR3 is TGTGCCAGCAGCTTGGGACGTCTACGTGCTGAAGCTTTCTTT.

CDR3 sequence (DNA): TGTGCCAGCACGGACGGAGAAGCGGGTAACTCTGGGGCCAACGTCCTGACTTTC. Translating gives CASTDGEAGNSGANVLTF. The chain links TRBV6-2 or TRBV6-3 to TRBJ2-6, with a possible D match to TRBD2 (6 bases). CDR1 is MNHEY and CDR2 is SVGEGT in the germline V gene. V lost 7 bases and J lost 0, with 19 bases in between. The CDR3 consists of 18 residues.

This chain connects TRBV20-1 to TRBJ2-3, with TRBD1 matching 10 bases. This CDR3 is built from 15 residues. The germline V gene encodes CDR1 DFQATT and CDR2 SNEGSKA (reference sequence). Losses at the gene ends were 4 bases for V and 4 bases for J; bases not matched to a gene: 8. The CDR3 DNA follows: TGCAGTGCTATAGTCTGGGACAGGGGTGCAGATACGCAGTATTTT. Its protein is CSAIVWDRGADTQYF.